This paragraph covers one TCR beta chain sequence. This entry is derived from a study of blood T cell repertoires in COVID-19. Study-level background: From T cells, B-cell-depleted T cells, or PBMCs came the material, which was cDNA or gDNA.

The assay was immunoSEQ multiplex PCR, and TCRdb's table has in-frame clones only and misses some. The sample includes 140,000 or so clones, approximately 80% of them seen just once. This receptor was identified in a human donor in a cohort sampled during active COVID-19. Sequenced material: peripheral blood.

The CDR3 DNA is TGTGCCAGCAGTAACAGCCAGGGGGAGGCGAACACTGAAGCTTTCTTT. It is translated as CASSNSQGEANTEAFF. The J gene is TRBJ1-1, the V gene TRBV7-9; 7 nucleotides match TRBD1. CDR3 length: 16 amino acids. With V trimmed by 6 bases and J by 1 base, 11 bases remained unmatched. Germline loops: CDR1 SEHNR, CDR2 FQNEAQ (reference sequence).